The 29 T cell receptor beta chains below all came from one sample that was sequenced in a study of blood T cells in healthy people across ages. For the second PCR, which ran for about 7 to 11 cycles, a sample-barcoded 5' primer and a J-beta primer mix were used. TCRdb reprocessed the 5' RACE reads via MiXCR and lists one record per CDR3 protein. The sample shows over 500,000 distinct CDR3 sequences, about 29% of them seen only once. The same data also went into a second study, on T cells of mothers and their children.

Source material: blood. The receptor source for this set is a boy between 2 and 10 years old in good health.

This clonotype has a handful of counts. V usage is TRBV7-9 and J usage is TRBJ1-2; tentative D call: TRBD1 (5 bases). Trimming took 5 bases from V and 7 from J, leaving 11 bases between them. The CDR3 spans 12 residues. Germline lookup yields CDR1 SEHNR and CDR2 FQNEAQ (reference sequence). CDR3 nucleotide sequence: TGTGCCAGCAGCCCGATGGGGGGTGGCTACACCTTC. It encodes CASSPMGGGYTF.

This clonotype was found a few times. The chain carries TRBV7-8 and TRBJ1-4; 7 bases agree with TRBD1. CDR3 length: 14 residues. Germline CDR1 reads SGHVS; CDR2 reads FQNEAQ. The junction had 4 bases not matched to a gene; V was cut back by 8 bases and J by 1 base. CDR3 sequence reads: CASGQGGTNEKLFF. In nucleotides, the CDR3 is TGTGCCAGCGGGCAGGGGGGAACTAATGAAAAACTGTTTTTT.

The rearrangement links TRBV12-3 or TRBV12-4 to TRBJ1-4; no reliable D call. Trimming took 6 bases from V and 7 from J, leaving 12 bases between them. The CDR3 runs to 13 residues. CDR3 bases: TGTGCCAGCAGCCCCCCGTCGAGTGAAAAACTGTTTTTT. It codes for CASSPPSSEKLFF.

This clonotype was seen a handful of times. CDR3 amino acids: CASTDRAGTLGGYTF. The DNA for the CDR3 is TGTGCCAGCACCGACAGAGCCGGGACCCTGGGAGGCTACACCTTC. V gene TRBV6-6 combines with J gene TRBJ1-2; tentatively, D is TRBD1 (5 bases). The CDR3 extends over 15 amino acids. Looked up from germline, CDR1 is MNHNY and CDR2 is SVGAGI (reference sequence). Trimming removed 7 bases at V and 8 bases at J, with 23 bases between.

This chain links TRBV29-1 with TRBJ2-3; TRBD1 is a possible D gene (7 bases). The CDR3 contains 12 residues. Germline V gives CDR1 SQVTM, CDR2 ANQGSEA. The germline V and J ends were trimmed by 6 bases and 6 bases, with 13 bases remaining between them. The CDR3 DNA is TGCAGCGTGACAGGGACTGCGGATACGCAGTATTTT. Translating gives CSVTGTADTQYF.

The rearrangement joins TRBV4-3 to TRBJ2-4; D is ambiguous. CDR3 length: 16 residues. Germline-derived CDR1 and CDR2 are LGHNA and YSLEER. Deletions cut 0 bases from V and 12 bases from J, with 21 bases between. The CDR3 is CASSQDTAASIQTQYF. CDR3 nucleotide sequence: TGCGCCAGCAGCCAAGATACGGCGGCGTCAATTCAGACTCAGTACTTC.

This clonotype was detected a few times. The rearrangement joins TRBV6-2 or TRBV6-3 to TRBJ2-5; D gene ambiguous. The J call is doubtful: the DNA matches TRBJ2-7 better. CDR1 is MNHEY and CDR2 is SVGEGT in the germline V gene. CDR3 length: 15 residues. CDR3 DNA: TGTGCCAGCAGTTACTCCCGCGGACCTTCCTACGAGCAGTACTTC. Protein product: CASSYSRGPSYEQYF.

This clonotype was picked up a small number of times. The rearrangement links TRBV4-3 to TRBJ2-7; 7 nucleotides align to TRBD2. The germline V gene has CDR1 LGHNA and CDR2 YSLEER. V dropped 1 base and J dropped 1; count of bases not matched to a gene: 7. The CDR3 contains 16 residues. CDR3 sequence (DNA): TGCGCCAGCAGCCAAGGGGGGGGGATTGGTTCCTACGAGCAGTACTTC. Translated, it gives CASSQGGGIGSYEQYF.

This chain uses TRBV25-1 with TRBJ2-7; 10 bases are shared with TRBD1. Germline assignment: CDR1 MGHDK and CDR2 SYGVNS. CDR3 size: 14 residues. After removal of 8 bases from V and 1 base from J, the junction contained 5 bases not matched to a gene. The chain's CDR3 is CASHGTGVSYEQYF. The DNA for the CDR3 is TGTGCCAGCCACGGGACAGGGGTTTCCTACGAGCAGTACTTC.

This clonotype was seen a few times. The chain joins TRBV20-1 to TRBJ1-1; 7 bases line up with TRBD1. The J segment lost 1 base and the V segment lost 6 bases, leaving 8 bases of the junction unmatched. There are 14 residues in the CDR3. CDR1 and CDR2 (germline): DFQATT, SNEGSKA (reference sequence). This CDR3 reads CSANRGTANTEAFF. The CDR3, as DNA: TGCAGTGCGAACCGAGGGACAGCGAACACTGAAGCTTTCTTT.

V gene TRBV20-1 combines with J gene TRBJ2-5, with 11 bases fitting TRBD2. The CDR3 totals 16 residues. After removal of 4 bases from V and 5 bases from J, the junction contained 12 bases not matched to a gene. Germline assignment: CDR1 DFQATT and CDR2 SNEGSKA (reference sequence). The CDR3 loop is CSAKETLAGVGETQYF. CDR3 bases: TGCAGTGCTAAAGAAACACTAGCGGGAGTAGGGGAGACCCAGTACTTC.

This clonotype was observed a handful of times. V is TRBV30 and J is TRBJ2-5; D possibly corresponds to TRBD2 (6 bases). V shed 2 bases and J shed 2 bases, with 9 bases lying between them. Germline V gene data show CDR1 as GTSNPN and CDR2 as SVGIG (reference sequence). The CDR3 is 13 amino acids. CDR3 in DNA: TGTGCCTGGAGTCCGGGACTGCAAGAGACCCAGTACTTC. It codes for CAWSPGLQETQYF.

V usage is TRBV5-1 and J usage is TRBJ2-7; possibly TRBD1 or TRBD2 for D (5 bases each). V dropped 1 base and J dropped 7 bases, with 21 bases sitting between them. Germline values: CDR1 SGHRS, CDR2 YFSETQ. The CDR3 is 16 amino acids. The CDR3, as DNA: TGCGCCAGCAGCTTGTTCGGGACGGCCATAACCTCGGAGCAGTACTTC. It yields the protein CASSLFGTAITSEQYF.

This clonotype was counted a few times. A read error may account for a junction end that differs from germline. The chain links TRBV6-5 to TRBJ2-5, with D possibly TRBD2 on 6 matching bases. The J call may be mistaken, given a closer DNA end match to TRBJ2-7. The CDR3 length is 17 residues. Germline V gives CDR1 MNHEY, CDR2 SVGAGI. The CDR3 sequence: CAGSYAGTPGSTYEQYF. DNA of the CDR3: TGTGCCGGCAGTTACGCGGGAACCCCGGGCAGTACCTACGAGCAGTACTTC.

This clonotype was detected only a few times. CDR3 sequence reads: CATSSPGRLRGGDSPLHF. The DNA for the CDR3 is TGTGCCACCAGCAGTCCGGGAAGACTTCGGGGGGGCGATTCACCCCTCCACTTT. The chain links TRBV15 to TRBJ1-6, with a possible D match to TRBD1 (6 bases). This CDR3 region has 18 residues. V was clipped by 3 bases and J by 8 bases, with 23 bases between them. Germline values: CDR1 LNHNV, CDR2 YYDKDF (reference sequence).

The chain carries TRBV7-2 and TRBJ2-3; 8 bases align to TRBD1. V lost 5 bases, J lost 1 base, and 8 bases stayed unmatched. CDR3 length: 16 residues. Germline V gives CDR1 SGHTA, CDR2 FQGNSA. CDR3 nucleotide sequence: TGTGCCAGCAGCCTAGGGCTACAGGGGGGCACAGATACGCAGTATTTT. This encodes CASSLGLQGGTDTQYF.

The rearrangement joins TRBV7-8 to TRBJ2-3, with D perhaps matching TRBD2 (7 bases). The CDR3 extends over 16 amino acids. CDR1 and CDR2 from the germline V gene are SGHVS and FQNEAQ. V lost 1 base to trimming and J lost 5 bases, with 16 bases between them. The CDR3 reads CASSLVTGGGGDTQYF. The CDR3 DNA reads TGTGCCAGCAGCTTAGTCACGGGGGGCGGTGGAGATACGCAGTATTTT.

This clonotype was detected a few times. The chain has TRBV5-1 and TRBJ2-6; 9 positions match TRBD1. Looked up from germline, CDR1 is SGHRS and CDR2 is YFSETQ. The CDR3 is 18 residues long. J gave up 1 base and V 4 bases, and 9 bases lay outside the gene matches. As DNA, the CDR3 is TGCGCCAGCAGCCCGTACTCGACAGGGGGATCTGGGGCCAACGTCCTGACTTTC. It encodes CASSPYSTGGSGANVLTF.

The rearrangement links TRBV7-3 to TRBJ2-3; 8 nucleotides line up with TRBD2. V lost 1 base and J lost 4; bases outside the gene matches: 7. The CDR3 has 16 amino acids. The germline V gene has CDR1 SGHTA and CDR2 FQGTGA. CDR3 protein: CASSLNGGAMADTQYF. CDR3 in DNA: TGTGCCAGCAGCTTAAACGGGGGGGCCATGGCAGATACGCAGTATTTT.

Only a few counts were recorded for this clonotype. DNA for the CDR3: TGTGCCAGCAGCGTAGCTGTTAGCGCCGGGGACATTCAGTACTTC. Protein: CASSVAVSAGDIQYF. The chain carries TRBV9 and TRBJ2-4, with TRBD2 as a possible D gene (5 bases). CDR3 length: 15 amino acids. Trimming left V 0 bases short and J 8 bases short, with 15 bases between. Germline loops: CDR1 SGDLS, CDR2 YYNGEE.

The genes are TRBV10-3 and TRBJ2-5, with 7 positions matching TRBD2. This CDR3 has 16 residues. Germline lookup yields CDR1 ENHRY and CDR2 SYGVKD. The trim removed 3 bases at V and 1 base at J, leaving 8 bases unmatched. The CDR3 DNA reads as TGTGCCATCAGTGATGGTAGGGGAGGGTTCCAAGAGACCCAGTACTTC. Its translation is CAISDGRGGFQETQYF.

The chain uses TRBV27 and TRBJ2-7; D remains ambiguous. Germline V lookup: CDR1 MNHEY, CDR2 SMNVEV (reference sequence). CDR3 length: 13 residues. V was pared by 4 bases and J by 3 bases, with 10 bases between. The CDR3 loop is CASSSGPLYEQYF. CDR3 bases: TGTGCCAGCAGTTCCGGACCACTCTACGAGCAGTACTTC.

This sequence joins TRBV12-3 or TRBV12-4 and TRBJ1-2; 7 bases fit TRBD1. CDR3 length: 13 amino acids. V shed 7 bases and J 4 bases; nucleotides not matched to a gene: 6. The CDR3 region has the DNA TGTGCCAGCACCCCTGGGACAGTCTATGGCTACACCTTC. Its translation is CASTPGTVYGYTF.

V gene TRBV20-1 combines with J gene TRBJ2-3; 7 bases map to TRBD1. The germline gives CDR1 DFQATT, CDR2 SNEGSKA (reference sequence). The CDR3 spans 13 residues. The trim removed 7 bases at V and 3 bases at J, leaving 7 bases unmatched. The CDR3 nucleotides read TGCAGTGGTTCGACAGGGAGTACAGATACGCAGTATTTT. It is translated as CSGSTGSTDTQYF.

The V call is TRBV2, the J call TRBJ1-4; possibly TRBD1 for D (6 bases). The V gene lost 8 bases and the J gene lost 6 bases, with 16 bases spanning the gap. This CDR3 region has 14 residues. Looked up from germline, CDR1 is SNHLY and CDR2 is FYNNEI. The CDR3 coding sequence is TGTGCCAGCGGAGGGGACACGAGCTATGAAAAACTGTTTTTT. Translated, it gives CASGGDTSYEKLFF.

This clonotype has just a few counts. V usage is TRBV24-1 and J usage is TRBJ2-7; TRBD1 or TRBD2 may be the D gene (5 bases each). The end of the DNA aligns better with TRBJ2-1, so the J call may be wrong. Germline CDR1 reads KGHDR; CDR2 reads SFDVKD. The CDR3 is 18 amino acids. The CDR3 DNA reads TGTGCCACCAGTGATTTGGAATCCGAGGGGCCGAGGTCCAATGAGCAGTTCTTC. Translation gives CATSDLESEGPRSNEQFF.

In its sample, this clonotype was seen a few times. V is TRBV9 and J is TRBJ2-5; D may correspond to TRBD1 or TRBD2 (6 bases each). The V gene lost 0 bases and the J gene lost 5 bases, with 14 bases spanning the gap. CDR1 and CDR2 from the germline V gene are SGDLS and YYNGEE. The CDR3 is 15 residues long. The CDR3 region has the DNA TGTGCCAGCAGCGTAGATGGGGGGCGTTTGGAGACCCAGTACTTC. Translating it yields CASSVDGGRLETQYF.

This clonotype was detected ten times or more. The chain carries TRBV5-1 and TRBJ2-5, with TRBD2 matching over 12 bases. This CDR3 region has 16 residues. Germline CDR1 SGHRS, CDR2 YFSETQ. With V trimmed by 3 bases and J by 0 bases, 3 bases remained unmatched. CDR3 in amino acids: CASSSGLAGYQETQYF. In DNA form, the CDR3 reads TGCGCCAGCAGCTCCGGACTAGCGGGATACCAAGAGACCCAGTACTTC.

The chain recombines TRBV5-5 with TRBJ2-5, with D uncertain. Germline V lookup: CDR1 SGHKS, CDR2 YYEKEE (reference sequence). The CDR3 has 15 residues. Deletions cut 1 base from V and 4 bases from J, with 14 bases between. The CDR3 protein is CASSLFRPIGETQYF. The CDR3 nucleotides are TGTGCCAGCAGCTTGTTTAGGCCGATCGGAGAGACCCAGTACTTC.